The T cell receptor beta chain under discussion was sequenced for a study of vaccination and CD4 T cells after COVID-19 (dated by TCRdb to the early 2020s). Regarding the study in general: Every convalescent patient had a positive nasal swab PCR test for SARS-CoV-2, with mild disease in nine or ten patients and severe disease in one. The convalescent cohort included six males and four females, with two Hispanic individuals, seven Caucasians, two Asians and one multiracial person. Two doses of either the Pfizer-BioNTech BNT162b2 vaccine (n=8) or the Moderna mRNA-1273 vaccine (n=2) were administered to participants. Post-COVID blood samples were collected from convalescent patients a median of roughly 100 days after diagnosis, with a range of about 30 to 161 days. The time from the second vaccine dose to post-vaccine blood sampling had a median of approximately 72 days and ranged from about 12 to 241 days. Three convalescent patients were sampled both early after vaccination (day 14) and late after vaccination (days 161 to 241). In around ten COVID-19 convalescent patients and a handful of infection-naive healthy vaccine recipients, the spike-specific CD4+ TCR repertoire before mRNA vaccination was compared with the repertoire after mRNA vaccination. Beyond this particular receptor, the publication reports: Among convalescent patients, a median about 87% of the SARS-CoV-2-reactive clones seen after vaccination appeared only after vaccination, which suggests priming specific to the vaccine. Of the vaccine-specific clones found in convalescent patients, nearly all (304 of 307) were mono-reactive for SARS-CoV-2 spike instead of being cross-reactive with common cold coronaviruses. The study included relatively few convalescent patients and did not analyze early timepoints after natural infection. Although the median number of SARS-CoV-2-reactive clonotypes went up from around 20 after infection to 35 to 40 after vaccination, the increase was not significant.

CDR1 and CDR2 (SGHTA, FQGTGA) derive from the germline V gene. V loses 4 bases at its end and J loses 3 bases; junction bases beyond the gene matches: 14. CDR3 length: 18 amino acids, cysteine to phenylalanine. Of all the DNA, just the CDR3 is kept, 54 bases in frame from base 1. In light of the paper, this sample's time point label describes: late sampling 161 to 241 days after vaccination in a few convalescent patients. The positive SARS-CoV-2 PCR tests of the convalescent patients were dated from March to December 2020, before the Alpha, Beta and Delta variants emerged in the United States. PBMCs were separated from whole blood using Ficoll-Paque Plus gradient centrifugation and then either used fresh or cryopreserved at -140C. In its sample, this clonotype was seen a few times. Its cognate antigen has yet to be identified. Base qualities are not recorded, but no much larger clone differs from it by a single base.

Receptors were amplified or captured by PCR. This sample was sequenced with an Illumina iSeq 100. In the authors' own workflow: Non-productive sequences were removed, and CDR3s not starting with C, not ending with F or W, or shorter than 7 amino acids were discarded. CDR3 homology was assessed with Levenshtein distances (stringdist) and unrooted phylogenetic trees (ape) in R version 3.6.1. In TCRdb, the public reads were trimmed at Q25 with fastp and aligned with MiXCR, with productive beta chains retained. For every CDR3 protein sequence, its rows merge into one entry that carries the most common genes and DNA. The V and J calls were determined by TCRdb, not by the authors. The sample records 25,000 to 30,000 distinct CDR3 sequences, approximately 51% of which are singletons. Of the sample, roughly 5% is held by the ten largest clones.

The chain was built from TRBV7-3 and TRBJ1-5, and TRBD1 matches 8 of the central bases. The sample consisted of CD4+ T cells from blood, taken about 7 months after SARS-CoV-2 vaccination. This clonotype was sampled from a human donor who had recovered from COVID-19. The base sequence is TGTGCCAGCAGCTCCGGGGACCGGGACAGGAAGATCAATCAGCCCCAGCATTTT. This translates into CASSSGDRDRKINQPQHF.